This TCR beta chain was sequenced in a study of CD8 T cells in Susac syndrome. Random hexamers were used to reverse transcribe the RNA input (about 0.45 to 1 ug). TCRdb called the immunoSEQ multiplex PCR reads again in MiXCR, with one record for every CDR3 protein. The profile shows 95,000 to 150,000 distinct CDR3 sequences, roughly 95% of them singletons. The V end was cut by 2 bases, the J end by 4 bases, with 14 bases between. The CDR3 length is 15 residues. CDR1 is LNHDA, CDR2 SQIVND, per germline (reference sequence). This sequence was found in a human donor with Susac syndrome. The V and J genes are TRBV19 and TRBJ1-1, with D unclear. Specimen: CD4+ T cells from PBMCs. The CDR3 sequence: CASSIMASGGTEAFF. DNA for the CDR3: TGTGCCAGTAGTATAATGGCATCAGGTGGCACTGAAGCTTTCTTT.